Listed below are T cell receptor beta chains from one sample, sequenced in a study of PD-1 blockade in classical Hodgkin lymphoma. Here immunoSEQ multiplex PCR was the method, and the copy in TCRdb shows in-frame clones only, minus some. The table records about 96,000 clones, just over 90% of them present only once. This specimen consisted of peripheral blood mononuclear cells (PBMCs), obtained before the fourth cycle of nivolumab. These receptors all come from a human donor with classical Hodgkin lymphoma. Each CDR3 is given with its conserved first and last residue. D genes are given only for firm matches. For some rows the clone size is stated as once, few or many, or as a class when expanded; others skip it.

clone_size: -; j_call: TRBJ2-7; d_call: -; v_call: TRBV6-1; cdr3_nt: TGTGCCAGCAGTGGACAAAGCAGGGTGGTCAACGAGCAGTACTTC; cdr3_aa: CASSGQSRVVNEQYF
clone_size: few; j_call: TRBJ2-1; d_call: TRBD1; v_call: TRBV7-3; cdr3_nt: TGTGCCAGCAGCTCGATGGGGACAGGGGCTTCCTACAATGAGCAGTTCTTC; cdr3_aa: CASSSMGTGASYNEQFF
clone_size: -; j_call: TRBJ1-2; d_call: TRBD1; v_call: TRBV6-1; cdr3_nt: TGTGCCAGCAGTGGGGCCTATCAGGGGGCGGGAGTCTATGGCTACACCTTC; cdr3_aa: CASSGAYQGAGVYGYTF
clone_size: -; j_call: TRBJ2-2; d_call: -; v_call: TRBV29-1; cdr3_nt: TGCAGCGTTAACGGGGCAGACACCGGGGAGCTGTTTTTT; cdr3_aa: CSVNGADTGELFF
clone_size: -; j_call: TRBJ1-4; d_call: TRBD1; v_call: TRBV5-6; cdr3_nt: TGTGCCAGCAGCTTGTGGCAGGGGGCAAGGGAAAAACTGTTTTTT; cdr3_aa: CASSLWQGAREKLFF
clone_size: -; j_call: TRBJ2-1; d_call: TRBD2; v_call: TRBV15; cdr3_nt: TGTGCCACCAGCAGAGACTATCGACCGGGACTAGCGGGAGAAGGGGAGCAGTTCTTC; cdr3_aa: CATSRDYRPGLAGEGEQFF
clone_size: -; j_call: TRBJ2-1; d_call: TRBD2; v_call: TRBV7-9; cdr3_nt: TGTGCCAGCAGCTTCGGGCTAGCGGGGCTCTTC; cdr3_aa: CASSFGLAGLF
clone_size: -; j_call: TRBJ2-3; d_call: TRBD1; v_call: TRBV5-4; cdr3_nt: TGTGCCAGCAGCCCGCCGGGACAGTTCACAGATACGCAGTATTTT; cdr3_aa: CASSPPGQFTDTQYF
clone_size: -; j_call: TRBJ1-2; d_call: -; v_call: TRBV28; cdr3_nt: TGTGCCAGCACCCGGGCAGGGAGTTGGAACTATGGCTACACCTTC; cdr3_aa: CASTRAGSWNYGYTF
clone_size: -; j_call: TRBJ1-5; d_call: -; v_call: TRBV5-1; cdr3_nt: TGCGCCAGCAGCTTGGGGGGTAAGGGAGACAGTCAGCCCCAGCATTTT; cdr3_aa: CASSLGGKGDSQPQHF
clone_size: -; j_call: TRBJ2-6; d_call: -; v_call: TRBV7-3; cdr3_nt: TGTGCCAGCAGCTTCAGAAACTCTGGGGCCAACGTCCTGACTTTC; cdr3_aa: CASSFRNSGANVLTF
clone_size: -; j_call: TRBJ2-1; d_call: TRBD2; v_call: TRBV27; cdr3_nt: TGTGCCAGCATTAGGAAGACCGGGACTAGAGCCGCCTACAATGAGCAGTTCTTC; cdr3_aa: CASIRKTGTRAAYNEQFF
clone_size: -; j_call: TRBJ2-3; d_call: -; v_call: TRBV9; cdr3_nt: TGTGCCAGCAGACCCTATCACCACAGGGAAGGGGACACAGATACGCAGTATTTT; cdr3_aa: CASRPYHHREGDTDTQYF
clone_size: -; j_call: TRBJ2-7; d_call: -; v_call: TRBV28; cdr3_nt: TGTGCCAGCAGGGGGTGGGGGGAGAGCTTGTACGAGCAGTACTTC; cdr3_aa: CASRGWGESLYEQYF
clone_size: once; j_call: TRBJ2-3; d_call: -; v_call: TRBV10-3; cdr3_nt: TGTGCCATCAAATGGCAGGGGCCAGAAGCTAGCACAGATACGCAGTATTTT; cdr3_aa: CAIKWQGPEASTDTQYF
clone_size: -; j_call: TRBJ2-1; d_call: TRBD2; v_call: TRBV28; cdr3_nt: TGTGCCAGCAGTTTAACTAGCGGGAGGATCTACAATGAGCAGTTCTTC; cdr3_aa: CASSLTSGRIYNEQFF
clone_size: -; j_call: TRBJ1-2; d_call: -; v_call: TRBV28; cdr3_nt: TGTGCCAGCAGGTGGAGGGGTGGCTCATATGGCTACACCTTC; cdr3_aa: CASRWRGGSYGYTF
clone_size: -; j_call: TRBJ2-7; d_call: TRBD2; v_call: TRBV2; cdr3_nt: TGTGCCAGTCGGGGGGGCGAGCAGTACTTC; cdr3_aa: CASRGGEQYF
clone_size: -; j_call: TRBJ2-7; d_call: TRBD2; v_call: TRBV30; cdr3_nt: TGTGCCATTTCTGGGGGGGGCTACGAGCAGTACTTC; cdr3_aa: CAISGGGYEQYF
clone_size: -; j_call: TRBJ1-2; d_call: -; v_call: TRBV18; cdr3_nt: TGTGCCAGCTCACCATTCTTAAACAGGGAGGCCGGTCATGGCTACACCTTC; cdr3_aa: CASSPFLNREAGHGYTF
clone_size: -; j_call: TRBJ1-4; d_call: TRBD1; v_call: TRBV19; cdr3_nt: TGTGCCAGTAGTGCGTCAGGGGGGGATCTTGAAAAACTGTTTTTT; cdr3_aa: CASSASGGDLEKLFF
clone_size: -; j_call: TRBJ1-2; d_call: -; v_call: TRBV19; cdr3_nt: TGTGCCAGTAGTCCTACAGGAGGCTATGGCTACACCTTC; cdr3_aa: CASSPTGGYGYTF
clone_size: -; j_call: TRBJ2-5; d_call: TRBD2; v_call: TRBV27; cdr3_nt: TGTGCCAGCAGTCTCAGCGGGAGTATCCAAGAGACCCAGTACTTC; cdr3_aa: CASSLSGSIQETQYF
clone_size: once; j_call: TRBJ1-1; d_call: -; v_call: TRBV5-4; cdr3_nt: TGTGCCAGCAGCTTGGGTGGGGGCACTGAAGCTTTCTTT; cdr3_aa: CASSLGGGTEAFF
clone_size: -; j_call: TRBJ1-2; d_call: -; v_call: TRBV7-9; cdr3_nt: TGTGCCAGCAGTTCCGGGATGGTTGGCTACACCTTC; cdr3_aa: CASSSGMVGYTF
clone_size: once; j_call: TRBJ2-4; d_call: -; v_call: TRBV30; cdr3_nt: TGTGCCTGGAGCACCCAAACGCCCGGAGGGTACATTCAGTACTTC; cdr3_aa: CAWSTQTPGGYIQYF
clone_size: -; j_call: TRBJ1-1; d_call: -; v_call: TRBV5-1; cdr3_nt: TGCGCCAGCAGCTTCCGGGATGCGAGTGAAGCTTTCTTT; cdr3_aa: CASSFRDASEAFF
clone_size: few; j_call: TRBJ1-1; d_call: -; v_call: TRBV30; cdr3_nt: TGTGCCTGGTCCAGAGCCAGGGAGGGCACTGAAGCTTTCTTT; cdr3_aa: CAWSRAREGTEAFF
clone_size: -; j_call: TRBJ2-7; d_call: -; v_call: TRBV27; cdr3_nt: TGTGCCAGCCGCTTCCAAGGCACCTACGAGCAGTACTTC; cdr3_aa: CASRFQGTYEQYF
clone_size: -; j_call: TRBJ1-6; d_call: TRBD1; v_call: TRBV25-1; cdr3_nt: TGTGCCAGCAGTGAAGGGACAGGGGGCTTGTCACCCCTCCACTTT; cdr3_aa: CASSEGTGGLSPLHF
clone_size: -; j_call: TRBJ2-1; d_call: -; v_call: TRBV7-9; cdr3_nt: TGTGCCAGCAGCGCCAGCTGGGAGCAGTTCTTC; cdr3_aa: CASSASWEQFF
clone_size: -; j_call: TRBJ1-1; d_call: -; v_call: TRBV29-1; cdr3_nt: TGCAGCGCGATGTCAGGGCGAGTGAACACTGAAGCTTTCTTT; cdr3_aa: CSAMSGRVNTEAFF
clone_size: once; j_call: TRBJ2-7; d_call: -; v_call: TRBV7-3; cdr3_nt: TGTGCCAGCAGCTTAAGATCTGGGTCCTACGAGCAGTACTTC; cdr3_aa: CASSLRSGSYEQYF
clone_size: -; j_call: TRBJ1-3; d_call: -; v_call: TRBV11-3; cdr3_nt: TGTGCCAGCAGCTTAACAGGGAGCTCTGGAAACACCATATATTTT; cdr3_aa: CASSLTGSSGNTIYF
clone_size: -; j_call: TRBJ2-1; d_call: TRBD2; v_call: TRBV15; cdr3_nt: TGTGCCACCAGCAGAGTCCCCTTTGGGACTGCCGGGACTAGCGGAAATGAGCAGTTCTTC; cdr3_aa: CATSRVPFGTAGTSGNEQFF
clone_size: -; j_call: TRBJ1-5; d_call: -; v_call: TRBV30; cdr3_nt: TGTGCCTGGAGTGGGGGGGTGGCTCAGCCCCAGCATTTT; cdr3_aa: CAWSGGVAQPQHF
clone_size: -; j_call: TRBJ1-1; d_call: TRBD1; v_call: TRBV7-8; cdr3_nt: TGTGCCAGCAGCTTAGGGTATCCGGGACAGCTTACACCGAACACTGAAGCTTTCTTT; cdr3_aa: CASSLGYPGQLTPNTEAFF
clone_size: -; j_call: TRBJ2-7; d_call: TRBD1; v_call: TRBV30; cdr3_nt: TGTGCCTGGTCAGGACAGGCCGCCTACGAGCAGTACTTC; cdr3_aa: CAWSGQAAYEQYF
clone_size: -; j_call: TRBJ2-2; d_call: -; v_call: TRBV7-9; cdr3_nt: TGTGCCAGCACCTCGAAAAGGTTACTAGGCACCGGGGAGCTGTTTTTT; cdr3_aa: CASTSKRLLGTGELFF
clone_size: -; j_call: TRBJ1-1; d_call: TRBD1; v_call: TRBV28; cdr3_nt: TGTGCCAGCAAAAGGGGGACAGGGGGAAACACTGAAGCTTTCTTT; cdr3_aa: CASKRGTGGNTEAFF
clone_size: -; j_call: TRBJ2-3; d_call: TRBD1; v_call: TRBV2; cdr3_nt: TGTGCCAGCGTGAAGGGACAGGGAACAGATACGCAGTATTTT; cdr3_aa: CASVKGQGTDTQYF
clone_size: -; j_call: TRBJ1-1; d_call: -; v_call: TRBV30; cdr3_nt: TGTGCCTGGAGTGGAGGGAAGACTGAAGCTTTCTTT; cdr3_aa: CAWSGGKTEAFF
clone_size: -; j_call: TRBJ1-3; d_call: TRBD1; v_call: TRBV5-1; cdr3_nt: TGCGCCAGCAGCTTGAGTGGTCCAGGGGGCGAAAACACCATATATTTT; cdr3_aa: CASSLSGPGGENTIYF
clone_size: -; j_call: TRBJ2-1; d_call: TRBD2; v_call: TRBV9; cdr3_nt: TGTGCCAGCAGCTCAGGAGGCGGGAGGGCCCGGGATGAGCAGTTCTTC; cdr3_aa: CASSSGGGRARDEQFF
clone_size: -; j_call: TRBJ2-7; d_call: TRBD2; v_call: TRBV5-1; cdr3_nt: TGCGCCAGCAGCTTGGAGCGGGGGGGGTACGAGCAGTACTTC; cdr3_aa: CASSLERGGYEQYF
clone_size: -; j_call: TRBJ2-7; d_call: -; v_call: TRBV6-5; cdr3_nt: TGTGCCAGCACCGAGCTAGGAGAGCAGTACTTC; cdr3_aa: CASTELGEQYF
clone_size: -; j_call: TRBJ2-7; d_call: -; v_call: TRBV6-6; cdr3_nt: TGTGCCAGCAGTTATCAGGACAGCTCCTACGAGCAGTACTTC; cdr3_aa: CASSYQDSSYEQYF
clone_size: -; j_call: TRBJ2-7; d_call: -; v_call: TRBV7-9; cdr3_nt: TGTGCCAGCAGCTTGTCTGGGGGGTCCTTTTCCTACGAGCAGTACTTC; cdr3_aa: CASSLSGGSFSYEQYF
clone_size: -; j_call: TRBJ1-3; d_call: -; v_call: TRBV9; cdr3_nt: TGTGCCAGCAGCGTAGGGGCAGGGAGTATGCGAAACACCATATATTTT; cdr3_aa: CASSVGAGSMRNTIYF
clone_size: once; j_call: TRBJ2-7; d_call: -; v_call: TRBV14; cdr3_nt: TGCGCCAGCAGCCAAGGCTGGACCTACGAGCAGTACTTC; cdr3_aa: CASSQGWTYEQYF
clone_size: once; j_call: TRBJ1-1; d_call: -; v_call: TRBV5-4; cdr3_nt: TGTGCCAGCAGCCCAGAAGCCACTGAAGCTTTCTTT; cdr3_aa: CASSPEATEAFF
clone_size: -; j_call: TRBJ2-7; d_call: TRBD2; v_call: TRBV6-5; cdr3_nt: TGTGCCAGCAATACGGGACTAGCTTCGGAGGAGCAGTACTTC; cdr3_aa: CASNTGLASEEQYF